What follows are 6 T cell receptor beta chains derived from one specimen sequenced in a study of early T cells in non-severe SARS-CoV-2 infection. TCRdb reanalysed the 5' RACE reads using MiXCR and keeps one entry per CDR3 protein. The profile shows 87,000 or so distinct CDR3 sequences, around 15% of them singletons. The sequenced sample was whole blood. The receptors stem from an adult who was a healthcare worker with PCR-confirmed SARS-CoV-2 infection or an uninfected control (not recorded which).

The gene calls are TRBV18 and TRBJ1-3, with no clear D. The length of the CDR3 is 13 residues. Trimming removed 1 base from V and 8 bases from J, with 9 bases in between. Per the germline V gene, CDR1 is KGHSH and CDR2 is LQKENI. CDR3 loop: CASSPQQEDTIYF. DNA of the CDR3: TGTGCCAGCTCACCACAACAAGAGGACACCATATATTTT.

The chain employs TRBV7-2 and TRBJ1-3; D not resolved. Germline V gene sequence: CDR1 SGHTA, CDR2 FQGNSA. This CDR3 is built from 15 residues. With 1 base removed from V and 4 bases from J, the gap between germline ends came to 11 bases. CDR3 sequence: CASSLGPPGGNTIYF. CDR3 DNA sequence: TGTGCCAGCAGCTTAGGCCCCCCCGGGGGAAACACCATATATTTT.

Only a few counts were recorded for this clonotype. This chain links TRBV5-4 with TRBJ2-1; possibly TRBD1 for D (5 bases). CDR3 length: 15 residues. Germline V gene lookup returns CDR1 SGHNT and CDR2 YYREEE (reference sequence). Trimming pared 0 bases from V and 10 bases from J, leaving 17 bases between. In DNA form, the CDR3 reads TGTGCCAGCAGCTTGGCAGGTAACCTAGGGGTGGAGCAGTTCTTC. It specifies CASSLAGNLGVEQFF.

The rearrangement links TRBV6-6 to TRBJ2-5, with TRBD2 matching over 9 bases. The CDR3 runs 15 residues. Germline V gene lookup returns CDR1 MNHNY and CDR2 SVGAGI (reference sequence). Trimming cost V 8 bases and J 2 bases; bases outside gene matches: 9. The CDR3, as DNA: TGTGCCAGCCTCACCGGGACTAGCACACAAGAGACCCAGTACTTC. Translating it yields CASLTGTSTQETQYF.

V usage is TRBV30 and J usage is TRBJ2-7; D uncertain. This CDR3 contains 12 residues. The germline V gene has CDR1 GTSNPN and CDR2 SVGIG (reference sequence). Trimming shortened V by 2 bases and J by 6 bases, and 11 bases separated the two germline ends. CDR3 DNA sequence: TGTGCCTGGAGTATAATGAGGAGCGAGCAGTACTTC. Encoded protein: CAWSIMRSEQYF.

This clonotype was observed at least ten times. J is TRBJ1-2 and V is TRBV28; D may be TRBD1 (6 bases). Germline lookup yields CDR1 MDHEN and CDR2 SYDVKM. V gave up 7 bases and J gave up 2 bases, with 14 bases separating them. The CDR3 is 14 residues long. CDR3 residues: CASNPPGVNYGYTF. The CDR3 DNA reads as TGTGCCAGCAACCCTCCAGGGGTCAACTATGGCTACACCTTC.